This is a list of T cell receptor beta chains from one sample in a study of CD8 T cells in Susac syndrome. MiXCR was run by TCRdb on the immunoSEQ multiplex PCR reads, yielding one entry per CDR3 protein. The data contain more than 150,000 distinct CDR3 sequences, about 95% of them singletons. The sample comprised CD8+ T cells from PBMCs. These TCRs come from a human donor with multiple sclerosis. Each CDR3 is given with its conserved first and last residue. Fields, in order: J gene, D gene, V gene, CDR3 protein, CDR3 DNA. D genes are given only for firm matches.

>TRBJ2-3|.|TRBV12-3/TRBV12-4
CASSFGQSTDTQYF
TGTGCCAGCAGTTTCGGGCAGTCCACAGATACGCAGTATTTT
>TRBJ2-7|.|TRBV19
CASSISPGSEQYF
TGTGCCAGTAGTATTAGTCCGGGGAGCGAGCAGTACTTC
>TRBJ2-7|.|TRBV15
CATSSRLGVLTYEQYF
TGTGCCACCAGCAGTCGCCTCGGGGTATTAACCTACGAGCAGTACTTC
>TRBJ2-5|TRBD2|TRBV29-1
CSVEDRFSGEKETQYF
TGCAGCGTTGAAGATCGGTTTAGCGGGGAGAAAGAGACCCAGTACTTC
>TRBJ1-1|.|TRBV7-9
CASSPEIVGDGEAFF
TGTGCCAGCAGCCCAGAGATAGTAGGGGATGGAGAAGCTTTCTTT
>TRBJ2-7|.|TRBV5-1
CASGGEGFEQYF
TGCGCCAGCGGGGGCGAGGGATTCGAGCAGTACTTC
>TRBJ2-1|.|TRBV13
CASSYGEQFF
TGTGCCAGCAGCTACGGTGAGCAGTTCTTC
>TRBJ2-7|.|TRBV29-1
CSVEGLAREPGGYEQYF
TGCAGCGTTGAAGGGTTGGCCAGGGAGCCTGGGGGCTACGAGCAGTACTTC
>TRBJ1-1|.|TRBV29-1
CSVVTRFHTEAFF
TGCAGCGTTGTCACTCGATTTCACACTGAAGCTTTCTTT
>TRBJ2-1|TRBD1|TRBV2
CASSPTSGTGWNEQFF
TGTGCCAGCAGTCCTACCTCCGGGACAGGGTGGAATGAGCAGTTCTTC